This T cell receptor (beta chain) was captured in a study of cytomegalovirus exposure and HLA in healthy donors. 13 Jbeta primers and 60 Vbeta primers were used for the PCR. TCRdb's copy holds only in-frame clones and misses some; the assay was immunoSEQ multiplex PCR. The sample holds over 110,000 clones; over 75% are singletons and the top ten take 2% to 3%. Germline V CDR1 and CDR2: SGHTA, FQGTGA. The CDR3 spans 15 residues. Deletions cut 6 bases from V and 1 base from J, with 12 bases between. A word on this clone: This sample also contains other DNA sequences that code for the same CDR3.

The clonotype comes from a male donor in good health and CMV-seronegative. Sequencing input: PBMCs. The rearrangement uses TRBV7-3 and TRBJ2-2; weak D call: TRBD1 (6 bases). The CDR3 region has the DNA TGTGCCAGCAGTCCAGGGGACATGAACACCGGGGAGCTGTTTTTT. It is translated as CASSPGDMNTGELFF.